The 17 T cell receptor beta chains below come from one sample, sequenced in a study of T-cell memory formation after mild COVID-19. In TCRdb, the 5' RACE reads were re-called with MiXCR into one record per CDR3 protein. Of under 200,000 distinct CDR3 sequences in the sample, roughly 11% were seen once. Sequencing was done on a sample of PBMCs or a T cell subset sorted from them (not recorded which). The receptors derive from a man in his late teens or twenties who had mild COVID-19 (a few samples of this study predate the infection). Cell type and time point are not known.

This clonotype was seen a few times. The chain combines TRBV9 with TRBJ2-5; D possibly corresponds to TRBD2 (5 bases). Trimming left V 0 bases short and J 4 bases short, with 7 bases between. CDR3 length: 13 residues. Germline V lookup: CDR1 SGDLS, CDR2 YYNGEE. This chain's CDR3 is CASSVAEAETQYF. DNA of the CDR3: TGTGCCAGCAGCGTAGCGGAGGCAGAGACCCAGTACTTC.

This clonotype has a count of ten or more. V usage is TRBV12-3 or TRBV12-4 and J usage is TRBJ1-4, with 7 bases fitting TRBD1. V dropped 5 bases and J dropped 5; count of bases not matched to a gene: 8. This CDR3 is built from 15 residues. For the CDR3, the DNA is TGTGCCAGCAGTACTTGGGCCAGGGGGAATGAAAAACTGTTTTTT. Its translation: CASSTWARGNEKLFF.

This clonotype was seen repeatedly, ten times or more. The CDR3 loop reads CASSQDVGRSAEAFF. CDR3 in DNA: TGTGCCAGCAGCCAAGATGTGGGGCGGAGCGCTGAAGCTTTCTTT. The V gene is TRBV4-2, the J gene TRBJ1-1; TRBD1 might be the D (5 bases). The V gene's germline CDR1 is LGHNA and CDR2 YNFKEQ. There are 15 residues in the CDR3. V dropped 0 bases and J dropped 6 bases, with 14 bases sitting between them.

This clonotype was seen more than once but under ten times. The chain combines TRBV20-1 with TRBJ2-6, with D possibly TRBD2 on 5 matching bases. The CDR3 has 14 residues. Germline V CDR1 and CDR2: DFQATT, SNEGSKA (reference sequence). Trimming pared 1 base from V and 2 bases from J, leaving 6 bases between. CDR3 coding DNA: TGCAGTGCTAGAGTGGAGGCTGGGGCCAACGTCCTGACTTTC. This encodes CSARVEAGANVLTF.

For the CDR3, the DNA is TGCGCCAGCAGCTTGGCCGGGCTTGCCTCTGGAAACACCATATATTTT. Protein sequence: CASSLAGLASGNTIYF. The chain links TRBV5-1 to TRBJ1-3; unclear D gene. Trimming left V 0 bases short and J 0 bases short, with 10 bases between. Germline V gene lookup returns CDR1 SGHRS and CDR2 YFSETQ. The CDR3 covers 16 residues.

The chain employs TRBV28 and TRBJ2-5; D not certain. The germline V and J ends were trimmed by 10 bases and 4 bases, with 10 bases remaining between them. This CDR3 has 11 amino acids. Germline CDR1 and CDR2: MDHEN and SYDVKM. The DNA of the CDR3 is TGTGCCATCTCTACACTAGAGACCCAGTACTTC. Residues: CAISTLETQYF.

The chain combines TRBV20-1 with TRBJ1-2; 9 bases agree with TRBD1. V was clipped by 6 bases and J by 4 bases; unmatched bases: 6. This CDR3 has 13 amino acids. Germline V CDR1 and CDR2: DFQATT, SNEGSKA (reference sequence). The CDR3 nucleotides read TGCAGTGCACACAGGGGGCCCGGCTATGGCTACACCTTC. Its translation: CSAHRGPGYGYTF.

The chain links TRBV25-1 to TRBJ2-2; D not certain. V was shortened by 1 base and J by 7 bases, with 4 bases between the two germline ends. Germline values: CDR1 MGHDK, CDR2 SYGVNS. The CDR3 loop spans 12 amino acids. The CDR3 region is CASSEFNGELFF. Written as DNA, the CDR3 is TGTGCCAGCAGTGAATTTAACGGGGAGCTGTTTTTT.

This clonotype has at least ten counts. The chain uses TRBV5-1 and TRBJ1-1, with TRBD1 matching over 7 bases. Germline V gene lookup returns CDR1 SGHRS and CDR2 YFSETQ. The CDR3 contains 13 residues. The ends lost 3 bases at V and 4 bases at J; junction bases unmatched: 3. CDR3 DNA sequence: TGCGCCAGCAGCTCCAGGGGGGGCACTGAAGCTTTCTTT. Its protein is CASSSRGGTEAFF.

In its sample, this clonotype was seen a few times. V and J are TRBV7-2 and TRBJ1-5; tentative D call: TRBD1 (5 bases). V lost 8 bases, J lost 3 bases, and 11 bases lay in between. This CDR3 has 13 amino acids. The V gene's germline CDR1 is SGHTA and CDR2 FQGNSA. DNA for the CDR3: TGTGCCAGCCTACAGGACCTCAATCAGCCCCAGCATTTT. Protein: CASLQDLNQPQHF. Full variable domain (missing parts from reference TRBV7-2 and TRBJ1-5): GAGVSQSPSNKVTEKGKDVELRCDPISGHTALYWYRQSLGQGLEFLIYFQGNSAPDKSGLPSDRFSAERTGGSVSTLTIQRTQQEDSAVYLCASLQDLNQPQHFGDGTRLSIL.

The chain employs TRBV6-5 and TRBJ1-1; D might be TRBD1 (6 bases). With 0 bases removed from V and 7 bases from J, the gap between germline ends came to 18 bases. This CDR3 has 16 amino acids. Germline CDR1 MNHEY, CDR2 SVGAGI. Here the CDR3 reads CASSYSNTAPGDEAFF. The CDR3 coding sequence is TGTGCCAGCAGTTACTCGAACACAGCCCCAGGGGATGAAGCTTTCTTT.

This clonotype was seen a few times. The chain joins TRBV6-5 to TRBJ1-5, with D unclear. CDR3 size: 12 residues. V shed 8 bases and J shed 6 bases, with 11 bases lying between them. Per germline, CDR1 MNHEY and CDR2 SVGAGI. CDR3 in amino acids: CASGIGSQPQHF. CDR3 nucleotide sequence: TGTGCCAGCGGTATCGGGAGTCAGCCCCAGCATTTT.

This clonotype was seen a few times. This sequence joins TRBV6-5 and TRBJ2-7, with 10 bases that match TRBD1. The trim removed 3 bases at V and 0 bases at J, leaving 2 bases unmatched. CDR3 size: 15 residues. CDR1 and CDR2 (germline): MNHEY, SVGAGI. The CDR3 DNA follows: TGTGCCAGCAGTTATTGGACAGGGGGCTCCTACGAGCAGTACTTC. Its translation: CASSYWTGGSYEQYF.

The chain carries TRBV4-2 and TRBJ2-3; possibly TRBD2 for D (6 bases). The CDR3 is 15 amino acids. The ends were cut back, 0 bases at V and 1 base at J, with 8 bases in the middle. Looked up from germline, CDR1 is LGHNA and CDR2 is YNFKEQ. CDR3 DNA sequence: TGTGCCAGCAGCCAAGATCCGGGGGGCACAGATACGCAGTATTTT. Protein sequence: CASSQDPGGTDTQYF.

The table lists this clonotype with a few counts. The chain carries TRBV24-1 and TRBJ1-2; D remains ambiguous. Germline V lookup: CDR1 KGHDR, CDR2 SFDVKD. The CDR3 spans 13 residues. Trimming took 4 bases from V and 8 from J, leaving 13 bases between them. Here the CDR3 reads CATSDIAGYGYTF. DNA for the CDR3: TGTGCCACCAGTGACATCGCGGGATACGGCTACACCTTC.

In DNA, the CDR3 is TGCAGCGTTTCCGGGACAGGGGTCTATGGCTACACCTTC. This sequence encodes CSVSGTGVYGYTF. This chain joins TRBV29-1 and TRBJ1-2, with TRBD1 identical over 10 bases. The CDR3 length is 13 residues. CDR1 and CDR2 from the germline V gene are SQVTM and ANQGSEA. Trimming removed 5 bases from V and 4 bases from J; junction bases left unmatched: 4.

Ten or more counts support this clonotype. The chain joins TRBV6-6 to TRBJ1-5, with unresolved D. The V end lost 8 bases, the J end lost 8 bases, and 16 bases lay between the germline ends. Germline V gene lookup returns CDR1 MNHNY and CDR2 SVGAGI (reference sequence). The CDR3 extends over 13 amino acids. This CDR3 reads CASRQRGMEPQHF. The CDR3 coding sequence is TGTGCCAGCCGTCAACGGGGAATGGAGCCCCAGCATTTT.